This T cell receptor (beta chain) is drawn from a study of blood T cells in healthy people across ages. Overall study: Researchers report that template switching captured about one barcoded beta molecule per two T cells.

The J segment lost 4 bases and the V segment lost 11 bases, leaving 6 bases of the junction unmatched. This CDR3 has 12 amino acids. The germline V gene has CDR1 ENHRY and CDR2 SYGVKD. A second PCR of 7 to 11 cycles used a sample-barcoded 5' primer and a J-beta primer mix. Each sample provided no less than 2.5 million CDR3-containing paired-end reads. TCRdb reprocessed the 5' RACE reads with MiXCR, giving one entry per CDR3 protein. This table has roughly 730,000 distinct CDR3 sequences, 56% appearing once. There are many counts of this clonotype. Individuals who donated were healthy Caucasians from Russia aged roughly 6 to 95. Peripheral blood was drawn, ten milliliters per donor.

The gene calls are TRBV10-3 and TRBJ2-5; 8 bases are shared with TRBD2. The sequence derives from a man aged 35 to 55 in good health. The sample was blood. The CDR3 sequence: CAVAGGVETQYF. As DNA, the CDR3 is TGTGCCGTCGCGGGAGGAGTAGAGACCCAGTACTTC.